These 4 T cell receptor beta chains were all obtained from the same sample, sequenced in a study of OX40 agonist ivuxolimab in advanced cancers. The repertoire was sequenced with immunoSEQ multiplex PCR; TCRdb's copy has only in-frame clones and lacks some. The table records about 58,000 clones, about 82% of them present only once. The sample was CD4+ or CD8+ T cells sorted from blood, taken in a trial of the OX40 agonist ivuxolimab. These receptors all stem from an adult with an advanced solid tumor such as melanoma, head and neck, liver or kidney cancer.

This sequence joins TRBV19 and TRBJ1-2; D gene uncertain. V was pared by 4 bases and J by 8 bases, with 14 bases between. The germline V gene encodes CDR1 LNHDA and CDR2 SQIVND (reference sequence). CDR3 length: 13 residues. Written as DNA, the CDR3 is TGTGCCAGTAGTACTGCTATTGGGCACGGCTACACCTTC. Its translation is CASSTAIGHGYTF.

V and J are TRBV7-2 and TRBJ2-5; 9 bases match TRBD2. The CDR3 sequence is 17 residues long. The J segment lost 5 bases and the V segment lost 4 bases, leaving 14 bases of the junction unmatched. Per the germline V gene, CDR1 is SGHTA and CDR2 is FQGNSA. In DNA form, the CDR3 reads TGTGCCAGCAGCTCATTAGAGTGGCTAGCGGGGAAGGAGACCCAGTACTTC. Amino acid sequence: CASSSLEWLAGKETQYF.

CDR3 residues: CASSPDRSNEKLFF. CDR3 nucleotide sequence: TGTGCCAGCAGCCCGGACAGGTCAAATGAAAAACTGTTTTTT. The chain is built from TRBV4-2 and TRBJ1-4; 7 nucleotides line up with TRBD1. The germline CDR1 and CDR2 sequences are LGHNA and YNFKEQ. V dropped 4 bases and J dropped 5; count of bases not matched to a gene: 4. The CDR3 has 14 residues.

Written as DNA, the CDR3 is TGTGCCAGCAGTGAAGCCCCCGGTAGCACAGATACGCAGTATTTT. Residues: CASSEAPGSTDTQYF. The chain employs TRBV6-1 and TRBJ2-3, with D unresolved. The CDR3 has 15 residues. Germline V gene data show CDR1 as MNHNS and CDR2 as SASEGT. V lost 0 bases and J lost 0, with 7 bases in between.